Presented here are 17 T cell receptor beta chains from one specimen sequenced in a study of T cells after yellow fever vaccination. TCRdb used MiXCR to reprocess the 5' RACE reads, holding one entry per CDR3 protein. The repertoire holds 110,000 to 150,000 distinct CDR3 sequences, with just over 6.5% as singletons. The starting material was CD4+ T cells sorted from PBMCs, obtained 10 days after the yellow fever booster vaccination. Receptor source: a man aged 30-40 years who received the YFV17D yellow fever vaccine.

With respect to this clonotype: A read error may be the cause here, since a much bigger clone is one base away. V usage is TRBV9 and J usage is TRBJ1-2; 7 nucleotides agree with TRBD1. V shed 3 bases, J shed 7 bases, and the junction held 9 bases outside the gene matches. Germline loops: CDR1 SGDLS, CDR2 YYNGEE. The CDR3 consists of 14 residues. CDR3 bases: TGTGCCAGCAGCGCCAACCCCCAGGGGGGTGGCTACACCTTC. This gives the protein CASSANPQGGGYTF.

This clonotype has at least ten counts. The V call is TRBV29-1, the J call TRBJ2-1; TRBD2 matches at 7 bases. This CDR3 contains 12 residues. The J segment lost 6 bases and the V segment lost 7 bases, leaving 6 bases of the junction unmatched. Germline V gene lookup returns CDR1 SQVTM and CDR2 ANQGSEA. This chain's CDR3 is CSGGLMFNEQFF. CDR3 in DNA: TGCAGCGGGGGACTAATGTTCAATGAGCAGTTCTTC.

This clonotype was counted between two and nine times. The gene calls are TRBV18 and TRBJ1-1; D is ambiguous. This CDR3 is built from 14 residues. The V gene's germline CDR1 is KGHSH and CDR2 LQKENI. V was pared by 3 bases and J by 0 bases, with 8 bases between. Here the CDR3 DNA reads TGTGCCAGCTCACCTCCGCGGGTGAACACTGAAGCTTTCTTT. Translating gives CASSPPRVNTEAFF. The variable domain in full, with the rest retrieved from reference TRBV18 and TRBJ1-1, is NAGVMQNPRHLVRRRGQEARLRCSPMKGHSHVYWYRQLPEEGLKFMVYLQKENIIDESGMPKERFSAEFPKEGPSILRIQQVVRGDSAAYFCASSPPRVNTEAFFGQGTRLTVV.

This clonotype was counted at least ten times. V and J are TRBV6-2 or TRBV6-3 and TRBJ2-1, with 9 bases fitting TRBD2. J gave up 4 bases and V 2 bases, and 9 bases lay outside the gene matches. There are 17 residues in the CDR3. The germline V gene encodes CDR1 MNHEY and CDR2 SVGEGT. The CDR3 spells CASSYLIAGVSYNEQFF. CDR3 nucleotides: TGTGCCAGCAGTTACCTAATAGCGGGAGTGAGTTACAATGAGCAGTTCTTC.

This clonotype was recorded a few times. For the CDR3, the DNA is TGCAGCGCCGAGGGGGTGAATGAAAAACTGTTTTTT. This encodes CSAEGVNEKLFF. The V and J genes are TRBV29-1 and TRBJ1-4, with TRBD1 as a possible D gene (6 bases). This CDR3 comprises 12 residues. Trimming shortened V by 7 bases and J by 5 bases, and 11 bases separated the two germline ends. CDR1 SQVTM and CDR2 ANQGSEA come from the germline V gene.

This clonotype was detected many times. V and J are TRBV29-1 and TRBJ2-1; perhaps TRBD2 as D (6 bases). V was clipped by 6 bases and J by 0 bases, with 12 bases between them. Looked up from germline, CDR1 is SQVTM and CDR2 is ANQGSEA. This CDR3 spans 14 amino acids. The CDR3, as DNA: TGCAGCGTCCGGACTAACAGCTCCTACAATGAGCAGTTCTTC. It yields the protein CSVRTNSSYNEQFF.

The chain combines TRBV11-3 with TRBJ2-2; D is undetermined. The CDR3 runs to 12 residues. Trimming shortened V by 5 bases and J by 6 bases, and 7 bases separated the two germline ends. Germline V CDR1 and CDR2: SGHNT, YENEEA. This chain's CDR3 is CASSTTSGELFF. CDR3 sequence (DNA): TGTGCCAGCAGCACGACATCCGGGGAGCTGTTTTTT. The whole variable domain, filled in from reference TRBV11-3 and TRBJ2-2, reads EAGVVQSPRYKIIEKKQPVAFWCNPISGHNTLYWYLQNLGQGPELLIRYENEEAVDDSQLPKDRFSAERLKGVDSTLKIQPAELGDSAVYLCASSTTSGELFFGEGSRLTVL.

Many counts were recorded for this clonotype. The chain uses TRBV7-2 and TRBJ2-1; 10 nucleotides line up with TRBD2. The CDR3 spans 15 residues. The J segment lost 6 bases and the V segment lost 3 bases, leaving 5 bases of the junction unmatched. Per the germline V gene, CDR1 is SGHTA and CDR2 is FQGNSA. The CDR3 DNA reads TGTGCCAGCAGCTTTACTAGCGGGACTGTCAATGAGCAGTTCTTC. Protein: CASSFTSGTVNEQFF.

A few counts support this clonotype. This sequence joins TRBV4-3 and TRBJ2-1; TRBD1 might be the D (5 bases). Germline V gene sequence: CDR1 LGHNA, CDR2 YSLEER. Deletions cut 0 bases from V and 13 bases from J, with 16 bases between. The CDR3 extends over 14 amino acids. The CDR3 sequence is CASSQEAGPRGQFF. The CDR3 DNA sequence: TGCGCCAGCAGCCAAGAGGCTGGGCCTAGGGGCCAGTTCTTC.

About this clonotype: Possible read error: a much larger clone is one base away. DNA of the CDR3: TGCGGCCCCGCAGTGGGAGAGACCCAGTACTTC. Translation: CGPAVGETQYF. The chain uses TRBV20-1 and TRBJ2-5; D remains ambiguous. The germline gives CDR1 DFQATT, CDR2 SNEGSKA (reference sequence). The CDR3 covers 11 residues.

This clonotype has a count of ten or more. The rearrangement uses TRBV20-1 and TRBJ2-3, with 7 bases lining up with TRBD2. CDR1 DFQATT and CDR2 SNEGSKA come from the germline V gene (reference sequence). After removal of 7 bases from V and 2 bases from J, the junction contained 3 bases not matched to a gene. The CDR3 has 12 residues. CDR3 protein: CSVGRDTDTQYF. The CDR3 nucleotides read TGCAGTGTTGGGAGGGACACAGATACGCAGTATTTT.

This clonotype was detected ten times or more. V usage is TRBV20-1 and J usage is TRBJ2-1; TRBD2 matches at 8 bases. There are 14 residues in the CDR3. Germline assignment: CDR1 DFQATT and CDR2 SNEGSKA (reference sequence). V shed 5 bases and J 4 bases; nucleotides not matched to a gene: 7. The CDR3 sequence: CSASRAGDYNEQFF. In nucleotides, the CDR3 is TGCAGTGCTTCACGAGCGGGAGATTACAATGAGCAGTTCTTC.

This clonotype was seen at least ten times. The rearrangement joins TRBV3-1 to TRBJ2-7, with D tentatively TRBD2 (6 bases). Trimming pared 1 base from V and 1 base from J, leaving 8 bases between. The germline V gene has CDR1 LGHDT and CDR2 YNNKEL (reference sequence). CDR3 length: 14 residues. This CDR3 is CASSQVAGSYEQYF. DNA of the CDR3: TGTGCCAGCAGCCAAGTGGCGGGGTCCTACGAGCAGTACTTC.

About this clonotype itself: Compared with germline, one end of the junction differs, possibly owing to a read error. This sequence joins TRBV7-7 and TRBJ2-2, with 9 bases that match TRBD1. The germline gives CDR1 SSHAT, CDR2 FNYEAQ (reference sequence). The CDR3 is made up of 14 amino acids. Written as DNA, the CDR3 is TGTGCTAGCAGCCGACAGGGGGTAACCGGGGAGCTGTTTTTT. This encodes CASSRQGVTGELFF. Combining the CDR3 with reference TRBV7-7 and TRBJ2-2 gives the whole variable domain GAGVSQSPRYKVTKRGQDVTLRCDPISSHATLYWYQQALGQGPEFLTYFNYEAQPDKSGLPSDRFSAERPEGSISTLTIQRTEQRDSAMYRCASSRQGVTGELFFGEGSRLTVL.

This clonotype was counted at least ten times. The V and J genes are TRBV18 and TRBJ2-1; D is possibly TRBD1 (5 bases). Germline CDR1 reads KGHSH; CDR2 reads LQKENI. The CDR3 loop spans 14 amino acids. V lost 2 bases to trimming and J lost 7 bases, with 12 bases between them. The CDR3 bases are TGTGCCAGCTCACCAGGGGCTATCGGGAATGAGCAGTTCTTC. Translating it yields CASSPGAIGNEQFF. Looking up the rest from reference TRBV18 and TRBJ2-1 gives the full variable domain: NAGVMQNPRHLVRRRGQEARLRCSPMKGHSHVYWYRQLPEEGLKFMVYLQKENIIDESGMPKERFSAEFPKEGPSILRIQQVVRGDSAAYFCASSPGAIGNEQFFGPGTRLTVL.

The chain couples TRBV7-2 to TRBJ1-2; a weak D match, TRBD1 (6 bases). CDR3 length equals 14 residues. Per the germline V gene, CDR1 is SGHTA and CDR2 is FQGNSA. Trimming removed 5 bases from V and 2 bases from J, with 12 bases in between. This chain's CDR3 is CASSPGTSNYGYTF. CDR3 DNA sequence: TGTGCCAGCAGCCCCGGGACATCCAACTATGGCTACACCTTC.

This clonotype was recorded at least ten times. The chain joins TRBV6-5 to TRBJ2-1; 11 nucleotides match TRBD2. V gave up 6 bases and J gave up 6 bases; unmatched junction bases: 10. The CDR3 sequence is 16 residues long. CDR1 and CDR2 (germline): MNHEY, SVGAGI. The CDR3 DNA sequence: TGTGCCAGCAGGGGCCGACTAGCGGGAATATTCAATGAGCAGTTCTTC. It encodes CASRGRLAGIFNEQFF.